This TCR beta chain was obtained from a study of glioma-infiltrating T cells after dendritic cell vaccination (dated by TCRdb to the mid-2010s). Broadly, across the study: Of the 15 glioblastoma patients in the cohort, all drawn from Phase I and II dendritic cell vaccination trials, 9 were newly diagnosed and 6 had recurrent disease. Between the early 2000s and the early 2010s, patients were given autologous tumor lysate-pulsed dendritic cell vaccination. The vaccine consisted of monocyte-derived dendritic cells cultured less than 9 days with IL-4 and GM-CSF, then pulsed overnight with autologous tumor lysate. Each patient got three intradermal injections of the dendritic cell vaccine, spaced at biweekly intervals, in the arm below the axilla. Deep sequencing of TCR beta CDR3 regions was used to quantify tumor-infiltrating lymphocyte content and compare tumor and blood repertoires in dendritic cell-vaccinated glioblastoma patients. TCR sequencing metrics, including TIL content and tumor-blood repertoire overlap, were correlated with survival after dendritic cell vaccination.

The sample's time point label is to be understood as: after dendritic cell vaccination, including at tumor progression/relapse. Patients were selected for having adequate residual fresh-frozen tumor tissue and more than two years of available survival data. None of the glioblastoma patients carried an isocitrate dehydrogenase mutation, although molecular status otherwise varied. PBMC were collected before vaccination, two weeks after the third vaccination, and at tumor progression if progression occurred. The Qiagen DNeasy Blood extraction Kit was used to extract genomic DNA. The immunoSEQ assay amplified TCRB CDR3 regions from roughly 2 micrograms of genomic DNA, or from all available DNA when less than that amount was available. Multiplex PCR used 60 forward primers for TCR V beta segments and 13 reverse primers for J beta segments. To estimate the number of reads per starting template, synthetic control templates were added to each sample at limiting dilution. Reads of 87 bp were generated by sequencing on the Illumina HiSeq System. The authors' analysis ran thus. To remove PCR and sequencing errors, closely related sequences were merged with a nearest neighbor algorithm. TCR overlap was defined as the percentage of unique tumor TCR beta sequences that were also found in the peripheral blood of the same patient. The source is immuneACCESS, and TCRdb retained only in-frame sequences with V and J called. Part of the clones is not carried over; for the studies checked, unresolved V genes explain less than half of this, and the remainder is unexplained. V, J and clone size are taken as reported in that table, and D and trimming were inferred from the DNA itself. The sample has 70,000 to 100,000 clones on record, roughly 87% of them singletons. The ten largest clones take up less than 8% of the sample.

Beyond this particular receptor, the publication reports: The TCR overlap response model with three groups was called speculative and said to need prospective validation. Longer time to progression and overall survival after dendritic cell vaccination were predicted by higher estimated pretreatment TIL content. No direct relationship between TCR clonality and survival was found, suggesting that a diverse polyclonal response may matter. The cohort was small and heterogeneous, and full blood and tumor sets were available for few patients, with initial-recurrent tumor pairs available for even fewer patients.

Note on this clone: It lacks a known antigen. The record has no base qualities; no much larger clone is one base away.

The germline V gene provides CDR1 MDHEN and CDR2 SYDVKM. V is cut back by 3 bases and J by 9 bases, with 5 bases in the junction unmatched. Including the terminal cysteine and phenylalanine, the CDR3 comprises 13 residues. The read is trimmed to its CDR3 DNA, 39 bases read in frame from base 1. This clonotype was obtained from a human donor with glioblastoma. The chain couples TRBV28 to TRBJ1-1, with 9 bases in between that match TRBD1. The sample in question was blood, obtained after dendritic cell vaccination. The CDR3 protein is CASSFQGTGKAFF. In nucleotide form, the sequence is TGTGCCAGCAGTTTTCAAGGGACAGGGAAAGCTTTCTTT.